This T cell receptor beta chain derives from a study of long-term antiretroviral therapy in people with HIV. Run at survey level, the immunoSEQ assay was version v3.0. Profiled with immunoSEQ multiplex PCR; TCRdb holds only in-frame clones, not every one. This sample has some 21,000 clones; more than 75% occur once, and the top ten carry 3.5%. Per the germline V gene, CDR1 is PRHDT and CDR2 is FYEKMQ (reference sequence). V was pared by 0 bases and J by 3 bases, with 9 bases between. The CDR3 has 15 residues. The sequence came from a man between 60 and 75 years old with HIV. The chain employs TRBV13 and TRBJ1-5; maybe TRBD1 (6 bases). Specimen: unsorted PBMCs, collected 2.3 years after starting antiretroviral therapy. The CDR3 DNA reads TGTGCCAGCAGCTTAGGGACAGGAATCAATCAGCCCCAGCATTTT. Amino acid sequence: CASSLGTGINQPQHF.